Listed below are T cell receptor beta chains from one sample, sequenced in a study of beta chain features in type 1 diabetes. Assay: immunoSEQ multiplex PCR; the TCRdb copy retains only in-frame clones and omits some. The sample yields roughly 280,000 clones, roughly 24% seen once. Sequencing was done on a sample of naive CD4+ T cells from blood. The receptor source for this set is a woman in her twenties or thirties with type 1 diabetes. Both conserved end residues are part of each CDR3. The order of the fields is D gene, V gene, clone size, CDR3 length, J gene, CDR3 DNA, CDR3 protein. The D gene is left open where the match is weak. Only part of the rows carry a size: once, few, many, or a class if the clone is expanded.

d_call: TRBD2
v_call: TRBV15
clone_size: few
cdr3_length: 14
j_call: TRBJ2-1
cdr3_nt: TGTGCCACCAGGACTAGCGGGCTGTGGAATGAGCAGTTCTTC
cdr3_aa: CATRTSGLWNEQFF

d_call: .
v_call: TRBV5-1
clone_size: few
cdr3_length: 14
j_call: TRBJ1-1
cdr3_nt: TGCGCCAGCAGCATCGACAATATGAACACTGAAGCTTTCTTT
cdr3_aa: CASSIDNMNTEAFF

d_call: TRBD2
v_call: TRBV29-1
clone_size: few
cdr3_length: 16
j_call: TRBJ2-5
cdr3_nt: TGCAGCGTTGCAGCGGGAGATGGTTTTTACGTCGAGACCCAGTACTTC
cdr3_aa: CSVAAGDGFYVETQYF

d_call: .
v_call: TRBV29-1
clone_size: few
cdr3_length: 13
j_call: TRBJ2-7
cdr3_nt: TGCAGCGTCCGGAATGGCGGCCTCTACGAGCAGTACTTC
cdr3_aa: CSVRNGGLYEQYF

d_call: .
v_call: TRBV4-1
clone_size: .
cdr3_length: 14
j_call: TRBJ1-2
cdr3_nt: TGCGCCAGCAGCCAAATGACAGGTTTCTATGGCTACACCTTC
cdr3_aa: CASSQMTGFYGYTF

d_call: .
v_call: TRBV28
clone_size: .
cdr3_length: 17
j_call: TRBJ1-5
cdr3_nt: TGTGCCAGCAGTCCCAGCGGGGGGCTGTATAGCAATCAGCCCCAGCATTTT
cdr3_aa: CASSPSGGLYSNQPQHF

d_call: .
v_call: TRBV7-8
clone_size: .
cdr3_length: 14
j_call: TRBJ2-3
cdr3_nt: TGTGCCAGCAGCTTAGGGCGGCTCACAGATACGCAGTATTTT
cdr3_aa: CASSLGRLTDTQYF

d_call: .
v_call: TRBV18
clone_size: .
cdr3_length: 17
j_call: TRBJ2-7
cdr3_nt: TGTGCCAGCTCACCACCTTCCGGCGGGCAAACCCGCTACGAGCAGTACTTC
cdr3_aa: CASSPPSGGQTRYEQYF

d_call: TRBD1
v_call: TRBV7-9
clone_size: few
cdr3_length: 15
j_call: TRBJ2-5
cdr3_nt: TGTGCCAGCAGCTTAATTTGGACAGGACAAGAGACCCAGTACTTC
cdr3_aa: CASSLIWTGQETQYF

d_call: TRBD2
v_call: TRBV4-1
clone_size: .
cdr3_length: 18
j_call: TRBJ2-1
cdr3_nt: TGCGCCAGCAGCCAAGGACCATCTGGACTAGAACCTTACAATGAGCAGTTCTTC
cdr3_aa: CASSQGPSGLEPYNEQFF

d_call: TRBD2
v_call: TRBV7-9
clone_size: few
cdr3_length: 16
j_call: TRBJ2-5
cdr3_nt: TGTGCCAGCAGCTTAGCTCCAGCGGGAGGGGTAGAGACCCAGTACTTC
cdr3_aa: CASSLAPAGGVETQYF

d_call: .
v_call: TRBV9
clone_size: .
cdr3_length: 11
j_call: TRBJ2-1
cdr3_nt: TGTGCCAGCAGCAGTCCTGCGGGGCAGTTCTTC
cdr3_aa: CASSSPAGQFF

d_call: TRBD2
v_call: TRBV4-1
clone_size: few
cdr3_length: 16
j_call: TRBJ2-2
cdr3_nt: TGCGCCAGCAGCCAGGGTAGCGGGAGATCTTCCGGGGAGCTGTTTTTT
cdr3_aa: CASSQGSGRSSGELFF

d_call: TRBD1
v_call: TRBV7-9
clone_size: few
cdr3_length: 15
j_call: TRBJ1-1
cdr3_nt: TGTGCCAGCAGCTCGGCGGACAGGGGGGACACTGAAGCTTTCTTT
cdr3_aa: CASSSADRGDTEAFF

d_call: TRBD1
v_call: TRBV28
clone_size: once
cdr3_length: 12
j_call: TRBJ2-5
cdr3_nt: TGTGCCAGCACCACAGGGGGGGAGACCCAGTACTTC
cdr3_aa: CASTTGGETQYF

d_call: TRBD1
v_call: TRBV6-6
clone_size: .
cdr3_length: 15
j_call: TRBJ1-5
cdr3_nt: TGTGCCAGCAGTAAAGACAGGGAAGCGAATCAGCCCCAGCATTTT
cdr3_aa: CASSKDREANQPQHF

d_call: .
v_call: TRBV7-9
clone_size: few
cdr3_length: 15
j_call: TRBJ1-3
cdr3_nt: TGTGCCAGCAGCTTCGGTTCAGGGTTCGGAAACACCATATATTTT
cdr3_aa: CASSFGSGFGNTIYF

d_call: TRBD2
v_call: TRBV6-6
clone_size: .
cdr3_length: 15
j_call: TRBJ2-5
cdr3_nt: TGTGCCAGCAGAAAAACTAGCGGGAGTGTGGAGACCCAGTACTTC
cdr3_aa: CASRKTSGSVETQYF

d_call: .
v_call: TRBV19
clone_size: few
cdr3_length: 11
j_call: TRBJ2-5
cdr3_nt: TGTGCCAGTAGTATTAAAGAGACCCAGTACTTC
cdr3_aa: CASSIKETQYF

d_call: TRBD2
v_call: TRBV5-4
clone_size: few
cdr3_length: 15
j_call: TRBJ2-7
cdr3_nt: TGTGCCAGCAGCTTGGCTACGGGAGGGGCACGCGAGCAGTACTTC
cdr3_aa: CASSLATGGAREQYF

d_call: .
v_call: TRBV4-1
clone_size: .
cdr3_length: 15
j_call: TRBJ1-2
cdr3_nt: TGCGCCAGCAGCCGAAGGACGGAGGCTAACTATGGCTACACCTTC
cdr3_aa: CASSRRTEANYGYTF

d_call: TRBD1
v_call: TRBV11-2
clone_size: .
cdr3_length: 14
j_call: TRBJ2-7
cdr3_nt: TGTGCCAGCAGCTCCTCCGAGGACAGGAGCGAGCAGTACTTC
cdr3_aa: CASSSSEDRSEQYF

d_call: .
v_call: TRBV9
clone_size: few
cdr3_length: 15
j_call: TRBJ2-5
cdr3_nt: TGTGCCAGCAGCGTAGGTGGCACAGCCCAAGAGACCCAGTACTTC
cdr3_aa: CASSVGGTAQETQYF

d_call: TRBD2
v_call: TRBV18
clone_size: .
cdr3_length: 16
j_call: TRBJ2-3
cdr3_nt: TGTGCCAGCTCACACGCGACTAGCGGGATAACAGATACGCAGTATTTT
cdr3_aa: CASSHATSGITDTQYF

d_call: TRBD2
v_call: TRBV7-2
clone_size: .
cdr3_length: 15
j_call: TRBJ2-1
cdr3_nt: TGTGCCAGCAGCTTTGCTAGCGGGAAATACAATGAGCAGTTCTTC
cdr3_aa: CASSFASGKYNEQFF

d_call: TRBD1
v_call: TRBV28
clone_size: few
cdr3_length: 14
j_call: TRBJ1-3
cdr3_nt: TGTGCCAGCAGTTCCGGGACAGTAGGCAACACCATATATTTT
cdr3_aa: CASSSGTVGNTIYF

d_call: .
v_call: TRBV10-3
clone_size: few
cdr3_length: 10
j_call: TRBJ2-3
cdr3_nt: TGTGCCACTCGCACAGATACGCAGTATTTT
cdr3_aa: CATRTDTQYF

d_call: .
v_call: TRBV14
clone_size: few
cdr3_length: 13
j_call: TRBJ1-4
cdr3_nt: TGTGCCAGCAGCCACGGACTAGCGGGAAAACTGTTTTTT
cdr3_aa: CASSHGLAGKLFF

d_call: .
v_call: TRBV9
clone_size: few
cdr3_length: 15
j_call: TRBJ1-1
cdr3_nt: TGTGCCAGCAGCGTAGAGCTGAATATGAACACTGAAGCTTTCTTT
cdr3_aa: CASSVELNMNTEAFF

d_call: TRBD1
v_call: TRBV2
clone_size: .
cdr3_length: 11
j_call: TRBJ2-7
cdr3_nt: TGTGCCACCGGACAGGTTCACGAGCAGTACTTC
cdr3_aa: CATGQVHEQYF

d_call: .
v_call: TRBV5-1
clone_size: .
cdr3_length: 17
j_call: TRBJ2-6
cdr3_nt: TGCGCCAGCAGTCGTGGGAGACGGAACTCTGGGGCCAACGTCCTGACTTTC
cdr3_aa: CASSRGRRNSGANVLTF

d_call: .
v_call: TRBV5-1
clone_size: few
cdr3_length: 14
j_call: TRBJ2-3
cdr3_nt: TGCGCCAGCAGCTCTCATACTAGCACAGATACGCAGTATTTT
cdr3_aa: CASSSHTSTDTQYF

d_call: TRBD1
v_call: TRBV19
clone_size: few
cdr3_length: 14
j_call: TRBJ1-2
cdr3_nt: TGTGCTTCATTACGGACAGGGGGTTACTATGGCTACACCTTC
cdr3_aa: CASLRTGGYYGYTF